The subject of this entry is one T cell receptor beta chain. This clone occurred once. This receptor's antigen is unknown. The sample holds no much larger clone one base away, and base qualities are not on file. The immunoSEQ Assay, a bias-controlled multiplex PCR, was used to amplify TCRbeta CDR3 regions from genomic DNA. In the original analysis: The number of nucleated cells in each sample was estimated by amplification of reference gene primers within the assay. To quantify the absolute abundance of each unique TCRbeta CDR3 rearrangement, sequence reads were collapsed and filtered. For each sample, productive Simpson clonality was calculated as the square root of Simpson's diversity index across productive rearrangements. The table comes from immuneACCESS by way of TCRdb, which keeps in-frame sequences with V and J called. Part of the clones is missing from these tables; in studies checked, under half for an unresolved V gene and the rest for unknown reasons. From that table come the V and J calls and clone size; the DNA was used to work out D and trimming. Counted in this sample were about 84,000 clones; 70% to 80% of them appeared once. The ten largest account for approximately 5.8% of the sample.

Whole blood was collected in K2EDTA tubes by collaborating institutions according to the institutions' own protocols. For TCRbeta analysis, collaborators shipped samples in one of three forms: frozen whole blood, isolated PBMCs, or DNA extracted from either of those sample types. The sample comes from a study of blood T cell repertoires in COVID-19 (TCRdb year 2020). Study-level background: Samples from collaborators originated in the United States, Italy and Spain and spanned both the acute and convalescent phases of COVID-19. The material from the prospective study consisted of cDNA or gDNA derived from T cells, B-cell-depleted T cells, or PBMCs. Subjects who had been exposed to COVID-19, were actively infected with it, or had recovered from it provided the deeply sampled blood TCRbeta repertoires that made up the dataset. A freely available public database, intended as a resource for researchers studying the immune response to SARS-CoV-2, is where the repertoires were released. Samples were obtained from the ongoing ImmuneRACE study (first 160 participants) and from about 1,300 subjects provided by 6 global collaborators. A de-identified subject ID, COVID-19 status, age in years and sex were almost always included in the sample metadata. Where available, HLA class I and class II types were obtained from metadata supplied by the sample provider rather than from assay-based typing. Points the paper makes about the study in general: The amount of clinical and demographic metadata varied by source and participant and was provided uncurated.

This clonotype was sampled from a man in his fifties with active or convalescent COVID-19. Sequencing was performed on peripheral blood.

The DNA reads TGCGCCAGCAGCCAAGGTAGCGGGGGGGCCGGGACAGATACGCAGTATTTT. This codes for CASSQGSGGAGTDTQYF. Recombination joined TRBV4-1 with TRBJ2-3; 11 nucleotides in the junction match TRBD2. Clipping removes 1 base from V and 3 bases from J, with 6 as the unmatched junction base count. Measured from the cysteine to the phenylalanine, the CDR3 is 17 residues long. Only the CDR3 portion is preserved as DNA: 51 bases, with reading frame beginning at the first base. The germline V gene supplies CDR1 MGHRA and CDR2 YSYEKL.